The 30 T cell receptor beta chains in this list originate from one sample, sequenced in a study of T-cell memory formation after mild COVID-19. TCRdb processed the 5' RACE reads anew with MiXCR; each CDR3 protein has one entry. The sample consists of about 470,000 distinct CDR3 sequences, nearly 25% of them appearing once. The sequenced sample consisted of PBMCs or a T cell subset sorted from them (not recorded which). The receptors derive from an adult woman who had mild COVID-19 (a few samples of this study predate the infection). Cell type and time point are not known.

In nucleotides, the CDR3 is TGTGCCAGCACCGGGGGAGCGGGGGACTACAATGAGCAGTTCTTC. Translating gives CASTGGAGDYNEQFF. The chain is built from TRBV11-2 and TRBJ2-1; 8 bases match TRBD2. After removal of 7 bases from V and 3 bases from J, the junction contained 8 bases not matched to a gene. The germline V gene encodes CDR1 SGHAT and CDR2 FQNNGV. This CDR3 is 15 amino acids long. Looking up the rest from reference TRBV11-2 and TRBJ2-1 gives the full variable domain: EAGVAQSPRYKIIEKRQSVAFWCNPISGHATLYWYQQILGQGPKLLIQFQNNGVVDDSQLPKDRFSAERLKGVDSTLKIQPAKLEDSAVYLCASTGGAGDYNEQFFGPGTRLTVL.

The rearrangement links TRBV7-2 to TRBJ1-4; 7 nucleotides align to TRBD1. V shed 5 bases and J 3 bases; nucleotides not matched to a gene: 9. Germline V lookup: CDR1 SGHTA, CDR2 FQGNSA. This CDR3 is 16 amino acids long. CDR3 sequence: CASSPGRTGPNEKLFF. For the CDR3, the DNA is TGTGCCAGCAGCCCCGGACGGACAGGCCCTAATGAAAAACTGTTTTTT.

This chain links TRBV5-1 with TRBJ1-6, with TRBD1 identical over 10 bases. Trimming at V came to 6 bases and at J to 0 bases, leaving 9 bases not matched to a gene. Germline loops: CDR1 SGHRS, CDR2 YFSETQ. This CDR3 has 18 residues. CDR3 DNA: TGCGCCAGCACATCCCCGGGACAGGGGTTCTCCTATAATTCACCCCTCCACTTT. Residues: CASTSPGQGFSYNSPLHF.

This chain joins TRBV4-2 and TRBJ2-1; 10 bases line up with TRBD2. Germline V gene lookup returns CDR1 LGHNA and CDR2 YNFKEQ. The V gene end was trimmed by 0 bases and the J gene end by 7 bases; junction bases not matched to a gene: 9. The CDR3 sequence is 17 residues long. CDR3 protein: CASSQDGTSARGNEQFF. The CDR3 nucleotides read TGTGCCAGCAGCCAAGACGGGACTAGCGCTAGAGGTAATGAGCAGTTCTTC.

The CDR3 protein is CAISPRGQGTGELFF. Written as DNA, the CDR3 is TGTGCCATCAGTCCAAGGGGGCAGGGGACCGGGGAGCTGTTTTTT. The rearrangement links TRBV10-3 to TRBJ2-2, with 7 bases aligning to TRBD1. In germline, CDR1 is ENHRY, CDR2 SYGVKD. The CDR3 extends over 15 amino acids. V trimming: 5 bases; J trimming: 5 bases; junction bases outside the gene matches: 8.

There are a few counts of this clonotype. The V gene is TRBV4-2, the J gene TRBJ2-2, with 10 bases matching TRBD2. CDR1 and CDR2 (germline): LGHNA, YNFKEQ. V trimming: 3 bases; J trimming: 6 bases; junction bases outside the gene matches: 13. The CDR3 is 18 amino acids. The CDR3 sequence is CASSHFLGGLAGAGELFF. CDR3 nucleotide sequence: TGTGCCAGCAGCCATTTCCTGGGGGGTCTAGCGGGAGCCGGGGAGCTGTTTTTT.

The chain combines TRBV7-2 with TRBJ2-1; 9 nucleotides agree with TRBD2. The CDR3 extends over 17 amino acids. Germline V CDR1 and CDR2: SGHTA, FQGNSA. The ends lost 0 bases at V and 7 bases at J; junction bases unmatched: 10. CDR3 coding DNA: TGTGCCAGCAGCTTAGCGGGCGGTAGCGGGAGAAGTAATGAGCAGTTCTTC. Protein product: CASSLAGGSGRSNEQFF. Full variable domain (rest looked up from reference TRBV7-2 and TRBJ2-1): GAGVSQSPSNKVTEKGKDVELRCDPISGHTALYWYRQSLGQGLEFLIYFQGNSAPDKSGLPSDRFSAERTGGSVSTLTIQRTQQEDSAVYLCASSLAGGSGRSNEQFFGPGTRLTVL.

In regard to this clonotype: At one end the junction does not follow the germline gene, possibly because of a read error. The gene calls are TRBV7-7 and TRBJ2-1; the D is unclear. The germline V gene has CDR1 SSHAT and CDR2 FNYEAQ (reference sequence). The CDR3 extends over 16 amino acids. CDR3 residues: CASSLSRDSSYNEQFF. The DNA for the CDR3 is TGTGCTAGCAGCTTGTCTAGAGATAGCTCCTACAATGAGCAGTTCTTC.

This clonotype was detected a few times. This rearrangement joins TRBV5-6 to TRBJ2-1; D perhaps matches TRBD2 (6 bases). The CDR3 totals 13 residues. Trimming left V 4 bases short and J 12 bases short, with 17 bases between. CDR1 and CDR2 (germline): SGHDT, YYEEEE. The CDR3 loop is CASSPGVRGSQFF. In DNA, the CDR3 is TGTGCCAGCAGCCCGGGGGTCCGGGGCTCGCAGTTCTTC.

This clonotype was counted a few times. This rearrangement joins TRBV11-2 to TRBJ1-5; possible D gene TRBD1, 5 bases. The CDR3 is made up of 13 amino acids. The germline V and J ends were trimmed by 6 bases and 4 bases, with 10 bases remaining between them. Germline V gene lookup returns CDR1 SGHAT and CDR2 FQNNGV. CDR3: CASSMGGNQPQHF. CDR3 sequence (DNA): TGTGCCAGCAGTATGGGGGGAAATCAGCCCCAGCATTTT.

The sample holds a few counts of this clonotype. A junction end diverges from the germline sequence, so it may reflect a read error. CDR3 residues: CASSSPPSGGPEEQYF. CDR3 bases: TGCGCCAGCAGTTCCCCCCCTTCGGGGGGGCCAGAGGAGCAGTACTTC. The J gene is TRBJ2-7, the V gene TRBV28; 8 nucleotides agree with TRBD2. The germline gives CDR1 MDHEN, CDR2 SYDVKM. The CDR3 loop spans 16 amino acids.

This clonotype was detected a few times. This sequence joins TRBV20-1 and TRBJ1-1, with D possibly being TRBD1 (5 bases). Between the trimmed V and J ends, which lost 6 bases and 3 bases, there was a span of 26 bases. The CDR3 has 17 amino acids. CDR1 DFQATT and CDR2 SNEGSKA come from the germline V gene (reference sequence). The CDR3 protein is CSAPGFYAVQQDTEAFF. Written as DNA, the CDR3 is TGCAGTGCCCCGGGCTTTTATGCCGTTCAACAGGACACTGAAGCTTTCTTT.

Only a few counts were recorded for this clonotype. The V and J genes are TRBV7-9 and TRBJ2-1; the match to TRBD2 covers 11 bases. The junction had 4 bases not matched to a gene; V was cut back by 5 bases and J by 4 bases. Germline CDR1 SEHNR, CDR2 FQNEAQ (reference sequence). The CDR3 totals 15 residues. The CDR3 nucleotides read TGTGCCAGCAGCCAAAGGACTAGCGGGTACAATGAGCAGTTCTTC. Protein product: CASSQRTSGYNEQFF.

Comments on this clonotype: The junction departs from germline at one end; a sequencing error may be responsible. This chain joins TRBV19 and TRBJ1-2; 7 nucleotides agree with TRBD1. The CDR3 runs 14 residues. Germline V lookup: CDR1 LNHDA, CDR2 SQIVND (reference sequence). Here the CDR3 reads CASSISAGQLLYYF. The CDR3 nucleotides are TGTGCCAGTAGTATTTCGGCGGGACAGCTTTTATATTACTTC.

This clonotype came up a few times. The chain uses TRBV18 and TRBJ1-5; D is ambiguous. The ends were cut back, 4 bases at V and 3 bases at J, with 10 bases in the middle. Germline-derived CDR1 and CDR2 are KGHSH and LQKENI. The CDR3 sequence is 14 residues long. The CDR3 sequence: CASSQQSNNQPQHF. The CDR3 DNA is TGTGCCAGCTCACAGCAGAGTAACAATCAGCCCCAGCATTTT.

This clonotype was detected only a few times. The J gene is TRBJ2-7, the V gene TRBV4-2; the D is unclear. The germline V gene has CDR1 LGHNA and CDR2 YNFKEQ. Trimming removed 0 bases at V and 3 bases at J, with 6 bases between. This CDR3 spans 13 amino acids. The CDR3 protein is CASSQEGYYEQYF. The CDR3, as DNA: TGTGCCAGCAGCCAAGAGGGTTACTACGAGCAGTACTTC.

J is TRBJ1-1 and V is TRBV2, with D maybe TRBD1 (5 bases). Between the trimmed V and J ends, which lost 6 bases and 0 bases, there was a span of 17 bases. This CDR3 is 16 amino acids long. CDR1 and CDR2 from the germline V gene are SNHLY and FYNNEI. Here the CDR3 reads CASRAARRGVNTEAFF. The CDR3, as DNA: TGTGCCAGCAGGGCCGCCAGGCGAGGGGTGAACACTGAAGCTTTCTTT.

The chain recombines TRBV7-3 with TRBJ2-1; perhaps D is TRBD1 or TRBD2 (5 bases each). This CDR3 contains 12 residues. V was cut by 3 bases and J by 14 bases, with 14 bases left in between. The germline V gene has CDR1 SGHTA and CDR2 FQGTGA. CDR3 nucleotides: TGTGCCAGCAGCTTCAATCCGGGACGAAAGTTCTTC. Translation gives CASSFNPGRKFF. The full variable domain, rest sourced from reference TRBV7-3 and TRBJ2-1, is GAGVSQTPSNKVTEKGKYVELRCDPISGHTALYWYRQSLGQGPEFLIYFQGTGAADDSGLPNDRFFAVRPEGSVSTLKIQRTERGDSAVYLCASSFNPGRKFFGPGTRLTVL.

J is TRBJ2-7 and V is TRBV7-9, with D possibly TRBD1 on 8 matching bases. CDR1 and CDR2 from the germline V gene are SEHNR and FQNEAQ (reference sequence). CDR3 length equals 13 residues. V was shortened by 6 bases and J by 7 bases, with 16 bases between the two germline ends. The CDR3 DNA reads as TGTGCCAGCAGAACAGGGGGGGACTTGGAGCAGTACTTC. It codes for CASRTGGDLEQYF. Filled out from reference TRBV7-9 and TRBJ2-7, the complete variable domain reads DTGVSQNPRHKITKRGQNVTFRCDPISEHNRLYWYRQTLGQGPEFLTYFQNEAQLEKSRLLSDRFSAERPKGSFSTLEIQRTEQGDSAMYLCASRTGGDLEQYFGPGTRLTVT.

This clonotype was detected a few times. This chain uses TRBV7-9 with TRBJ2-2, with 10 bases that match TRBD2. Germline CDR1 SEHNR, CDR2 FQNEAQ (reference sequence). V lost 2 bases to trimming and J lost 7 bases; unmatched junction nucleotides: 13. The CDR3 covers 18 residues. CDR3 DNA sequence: TGTGCCAGCAGCTTAATTGTGTCCAGCGGGAGGGCCGTCGGGGAGCTGTTTTTT. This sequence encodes CASSLIVSSGRAVGELFF.

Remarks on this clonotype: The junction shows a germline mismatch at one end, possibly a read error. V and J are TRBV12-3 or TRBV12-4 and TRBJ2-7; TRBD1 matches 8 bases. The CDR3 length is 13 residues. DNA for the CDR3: TGTGCCAGCAGTGACCTGACCGGGACAGGCGTAACTTTC. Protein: CASSDLTGTGVTF.

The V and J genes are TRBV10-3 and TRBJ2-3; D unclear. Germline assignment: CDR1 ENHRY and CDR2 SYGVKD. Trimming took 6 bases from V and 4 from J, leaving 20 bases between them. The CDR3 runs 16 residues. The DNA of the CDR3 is TGTGCCATCAGCCCCGGCGGAGCTGGTGGGGCAGATACGCAGTATTTT. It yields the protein CAISPGGAGGADTQYF.

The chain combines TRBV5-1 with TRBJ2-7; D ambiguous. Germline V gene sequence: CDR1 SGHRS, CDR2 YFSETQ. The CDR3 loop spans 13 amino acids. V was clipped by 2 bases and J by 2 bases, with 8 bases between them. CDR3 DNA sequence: TGCGCCAGCAGCTTAACACAAGCCTACGAGCAGTACTTC. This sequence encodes CASSLTQAYEQYF.

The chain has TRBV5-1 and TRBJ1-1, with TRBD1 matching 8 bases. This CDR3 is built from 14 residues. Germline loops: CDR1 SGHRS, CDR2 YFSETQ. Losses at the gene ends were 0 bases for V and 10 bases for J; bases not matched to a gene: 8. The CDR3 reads CASSLADRESGAFF. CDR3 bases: TGCGCCAGCAGCTTGGCGGACAGGGAGTCTGGAGCTTTCTTT.

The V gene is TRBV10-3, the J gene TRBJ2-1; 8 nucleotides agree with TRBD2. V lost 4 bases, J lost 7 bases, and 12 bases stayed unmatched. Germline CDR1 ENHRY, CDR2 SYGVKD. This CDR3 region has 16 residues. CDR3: CAISVGGTRVGNEQFF. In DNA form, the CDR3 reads TGTGCCATCAGTGTCGGAGGGACTAGGGTAGGGAATGAGCAGTTCTTC.

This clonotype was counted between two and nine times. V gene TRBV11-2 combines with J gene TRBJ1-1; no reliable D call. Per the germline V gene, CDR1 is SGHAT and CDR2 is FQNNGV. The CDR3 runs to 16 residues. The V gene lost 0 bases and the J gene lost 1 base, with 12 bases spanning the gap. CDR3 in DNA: TGTGCCAGCAGCTTAGAAGGTAGAGGGTCGAACACTGAAGCTTTCTTT. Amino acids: CASSLEGRGSNTEAFF.

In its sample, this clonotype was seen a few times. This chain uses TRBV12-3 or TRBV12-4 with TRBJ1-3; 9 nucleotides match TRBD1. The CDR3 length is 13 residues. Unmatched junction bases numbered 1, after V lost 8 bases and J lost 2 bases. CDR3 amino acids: CASDRGTGNTIYF. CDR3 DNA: TGTGCCAGCGACAGGGGGACTGGAAACACCATATATTTT.

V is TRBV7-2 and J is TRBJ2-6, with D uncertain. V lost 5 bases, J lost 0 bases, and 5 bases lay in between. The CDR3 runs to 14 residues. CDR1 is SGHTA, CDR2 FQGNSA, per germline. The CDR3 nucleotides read TGTGCCAGCAGCGCAAACTCTGGGGCCAACGTCCTGACTTTC. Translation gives CASSANSGANVLTF.

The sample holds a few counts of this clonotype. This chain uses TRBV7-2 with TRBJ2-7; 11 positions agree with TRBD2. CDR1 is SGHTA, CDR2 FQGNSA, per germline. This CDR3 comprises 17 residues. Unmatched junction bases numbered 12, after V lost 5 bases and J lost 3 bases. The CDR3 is CASSPQTSGDYIYEQYF. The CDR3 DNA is TGTGCCAGCAGCCCGCAGACTAGCGGGGATTATATCTACGAGCAGTACTTC.

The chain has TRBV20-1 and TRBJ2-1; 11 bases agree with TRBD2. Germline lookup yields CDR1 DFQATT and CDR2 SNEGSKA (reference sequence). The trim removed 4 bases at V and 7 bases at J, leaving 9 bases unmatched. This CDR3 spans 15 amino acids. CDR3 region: CSATRGLAGGNEQFF. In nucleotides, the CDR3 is TGCAGTGCTACCCGGGGCCTAGCGGGGGGTAATGAGCAGTTCTTC.